This T cell receptor (beta chain) was observed in a study of T cells in Graves' hyperthyroidism and ophthalmopathy. The investigators amplified TCR beta CDR3 regions from RNA transcripts. HTBI primers were employed in a first-round RT-PCR of the TCR CDR3. TCRdb called the multiplex PCR reads again in MiXCR, with one record for every CDR3 protein. The sample holds fewer than 850,000 distinct CDR3 sequences, 17% seen once. The PBMCs were sourced from fresh peripheral blood (approximately 10 ml). Sequencing input: blood. The receptor's source is a man aged 50 or older with Graves' hyperthyroidism.

CDR3: CASSLGTPGLAAYNEQFF. DNA of the CDR3: TGTGCCAGCAGCTTAGGGACACCGGGACTAGCGGCCTACAATGAGCAGTTCTTC. This chain uses TRBV7-2 with TRBJ2-1, with 11 bases fitting TRBD2. Per the germline V gene, CDR1 is SGHTA and CDR2 is FQGNSA. The CDR3 runs 18 residues. The V segment lost 1 base and the J segment 2 bases; nucleotides outside the gene matches: 7.